Detailed here is one T cell receptor (beta chain). Profiled with immunoSEQ multiplex PCR; TCRdb holds only in-frame clones, not every one. The sample has 15,000 to 25,000 clones; around 85% are singletons. The data derive from a study of preoperative IRX-2 immunotherapy in early breast cancer. Germline V gives CDR1 MDHEN, CDR2 SYDVKM. The germline V and J ends were trimmed by 6 bases and 0 bases, with 14 bases remaining between them. This CDR3 spans 15 amino acids. The treatment is: preoperative locoregional IRX-2 cytokine immunotherapy. The V gene is TRBV28, the J gene TRBJ1-1; D might be TRBD1 (6 bases). Sequencing was performed on lymph node tissue, taken after IRX-2 immunotherapy. The sequence derives from a human donor with breast cancer. The CDR3 protein is CASSPMTGLNTEAFF. For the CDR3, the DNA is TGTGCCAGCAGCCCGATGACAGGATTGAACACTGAAGCTTTCTTT.